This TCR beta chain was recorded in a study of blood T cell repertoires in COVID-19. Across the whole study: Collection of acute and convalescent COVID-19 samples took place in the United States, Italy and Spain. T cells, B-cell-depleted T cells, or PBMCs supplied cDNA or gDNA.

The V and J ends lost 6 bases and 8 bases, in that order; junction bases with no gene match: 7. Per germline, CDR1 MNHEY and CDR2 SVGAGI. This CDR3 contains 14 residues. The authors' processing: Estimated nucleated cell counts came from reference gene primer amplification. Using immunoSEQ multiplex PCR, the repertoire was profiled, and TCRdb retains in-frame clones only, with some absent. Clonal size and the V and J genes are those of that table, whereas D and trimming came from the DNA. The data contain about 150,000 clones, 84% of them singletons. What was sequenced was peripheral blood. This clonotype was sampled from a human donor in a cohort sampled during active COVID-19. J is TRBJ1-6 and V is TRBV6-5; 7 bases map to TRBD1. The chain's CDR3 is CASRRQGRYSPLHF. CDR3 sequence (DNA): TGTGCCAGCAGGAGACAGGGACGTTATTCACCCCTCCACTTT.